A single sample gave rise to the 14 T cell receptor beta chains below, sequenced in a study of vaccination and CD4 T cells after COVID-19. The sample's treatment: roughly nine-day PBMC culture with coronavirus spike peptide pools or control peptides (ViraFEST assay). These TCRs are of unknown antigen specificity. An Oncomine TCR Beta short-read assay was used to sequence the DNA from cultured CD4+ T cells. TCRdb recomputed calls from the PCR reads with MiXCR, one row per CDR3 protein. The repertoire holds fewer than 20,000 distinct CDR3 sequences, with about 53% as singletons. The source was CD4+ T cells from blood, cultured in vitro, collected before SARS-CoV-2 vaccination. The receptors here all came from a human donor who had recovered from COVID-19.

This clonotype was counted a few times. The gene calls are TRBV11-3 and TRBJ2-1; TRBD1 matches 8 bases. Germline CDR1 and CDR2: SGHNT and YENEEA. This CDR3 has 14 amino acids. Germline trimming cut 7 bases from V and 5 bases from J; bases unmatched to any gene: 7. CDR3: CASIRDRFNNEQFF. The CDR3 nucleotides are TGTGCCAGCATCCGGGACAGGTTTAACAATGAGCAGTTCTTC.

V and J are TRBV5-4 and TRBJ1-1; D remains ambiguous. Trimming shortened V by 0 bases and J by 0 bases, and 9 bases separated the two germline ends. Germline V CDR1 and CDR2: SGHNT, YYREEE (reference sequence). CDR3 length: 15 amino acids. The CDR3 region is CASSLASFMNTEAFF. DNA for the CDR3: TGTGCCAGCAGCTTGGCCAGCTTCATGAACACTGAAGCTTTCTTT. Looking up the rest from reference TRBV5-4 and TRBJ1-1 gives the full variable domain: ETGVTQSPTHLIKTRGQQVTLRCSSQSGHNTVSWYQQALGQGPQFIFQYYREEENGRGNFPPRFSGLQFPNYSSELNVNALELDDSALYLCASSLASFMNTEAFFGQGTRLTVV.

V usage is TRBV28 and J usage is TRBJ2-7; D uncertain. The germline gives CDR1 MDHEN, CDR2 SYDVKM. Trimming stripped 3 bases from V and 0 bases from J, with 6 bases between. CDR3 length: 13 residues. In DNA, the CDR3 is TGTGCCAGCAGTTTTCTGAGCTCCTACGAGCAGTACTTC. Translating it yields CASSFLSSYEQYF.

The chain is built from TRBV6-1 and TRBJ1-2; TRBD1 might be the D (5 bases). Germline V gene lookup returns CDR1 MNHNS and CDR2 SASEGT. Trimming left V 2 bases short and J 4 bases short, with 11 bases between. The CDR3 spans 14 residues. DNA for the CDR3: TGTGCCAGCAGTGAACAGGGTCTTTCCTATGGCTACACCTTC. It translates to CASSEQGLSYGYTF.

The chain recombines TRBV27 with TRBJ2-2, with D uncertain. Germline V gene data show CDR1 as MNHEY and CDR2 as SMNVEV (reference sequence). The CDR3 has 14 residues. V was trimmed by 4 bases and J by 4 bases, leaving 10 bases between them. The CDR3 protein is CASSSWEGTGELFF. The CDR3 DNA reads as TGTGCCAGCAGTTCCTGGGAAGGCACCGGGGAGCTGTTTTTT.

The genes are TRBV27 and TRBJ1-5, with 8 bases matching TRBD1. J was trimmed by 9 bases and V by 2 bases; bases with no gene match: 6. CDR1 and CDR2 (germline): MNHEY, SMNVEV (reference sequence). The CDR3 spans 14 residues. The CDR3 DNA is TGTGCCAGCAGTTTACAGGGGGCTGGGAGGCCCCAGCATTTT. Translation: CASSLQGAGRPQHF.

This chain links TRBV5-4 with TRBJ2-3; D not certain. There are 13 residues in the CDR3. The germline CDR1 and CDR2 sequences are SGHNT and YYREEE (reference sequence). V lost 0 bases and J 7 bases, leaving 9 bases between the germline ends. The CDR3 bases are TGTGCCAGCAGCTTGGATGGGGATAATACGCAGTATTTT. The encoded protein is CASSLDGDNTQYF.

Here the CDR3 reads CASSLVGQNYGYTF. The CDR3 DNA reads as TGTGCCAGCAGCTTGGTGGGCCAGAACTATGGCTACACCTTC. V usage is TRBV5-4 and J usage is TRBJ1-2; D ambiguous. This CDR3 region has 14 residues. The V gene lost 0 bases and the J gene lost 2 bases, with 8 bases spanning the gap. Germline values: CDR1 SGHNT, CDR2 YYREEE (reference sequence).

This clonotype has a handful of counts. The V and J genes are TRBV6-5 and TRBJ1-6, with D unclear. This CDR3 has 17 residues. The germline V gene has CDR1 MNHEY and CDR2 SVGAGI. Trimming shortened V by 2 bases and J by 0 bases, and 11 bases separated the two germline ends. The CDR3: CASSYRRESSYNSPLHF. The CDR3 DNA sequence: TGTGCCAGCAGTTACCGACGGGAGAGCTCCTATAATTCACCCCTCCACTTT.

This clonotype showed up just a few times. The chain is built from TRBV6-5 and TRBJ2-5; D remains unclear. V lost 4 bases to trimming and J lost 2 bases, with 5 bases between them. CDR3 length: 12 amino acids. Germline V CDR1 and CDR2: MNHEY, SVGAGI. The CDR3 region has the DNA TGTGCCAGCAGTTCTGCACAAGAGACCCAGTACTTC. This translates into CASSSAQETQYF.

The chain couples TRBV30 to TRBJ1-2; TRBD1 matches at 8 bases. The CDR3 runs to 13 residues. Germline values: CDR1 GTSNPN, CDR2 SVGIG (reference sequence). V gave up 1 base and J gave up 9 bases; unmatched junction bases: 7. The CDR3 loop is CAWSAGQGGRYTF. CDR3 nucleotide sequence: TGTGCCTGGAGTGCAGGACAGGGAGGACGCTACACCTTC.

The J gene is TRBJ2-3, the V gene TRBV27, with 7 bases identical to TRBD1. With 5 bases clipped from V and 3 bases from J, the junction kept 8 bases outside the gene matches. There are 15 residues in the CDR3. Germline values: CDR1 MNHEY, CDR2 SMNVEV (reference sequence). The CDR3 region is CASSPGTAQTDTQYF. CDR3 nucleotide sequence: TGTGCCAGCAGTCCCGGGACAGCCCAAACAGATACGCAGTATTTT.

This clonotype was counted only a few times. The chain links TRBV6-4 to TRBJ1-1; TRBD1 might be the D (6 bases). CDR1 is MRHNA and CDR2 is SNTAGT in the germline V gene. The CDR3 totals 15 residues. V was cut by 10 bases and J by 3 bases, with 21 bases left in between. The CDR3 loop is CAIRTLWGADTEAFF. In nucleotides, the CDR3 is TGTGCCATCAGGACCCTGTGGGGGGCGGACACTGAAGCTTTCTTT.

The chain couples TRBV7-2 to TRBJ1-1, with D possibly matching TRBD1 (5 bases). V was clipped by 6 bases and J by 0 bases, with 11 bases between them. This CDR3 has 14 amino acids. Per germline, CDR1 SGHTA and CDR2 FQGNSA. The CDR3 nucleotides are TGTGCCAGCAGGGCGGGACTGATGAACACTGAAGCTTTCTTT. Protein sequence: CASRAGLMNTEAFF.